These 23 T cell receptor beta chains came from one sample sequenced in a study of blood T cell repertoires in COVID-19. The protocol was immunoSEQ multiplex PCR, while the TCRdb copy is restricted to in-frame clones and leaves out a portion. The repertoire holds 73,000 or so clones, with 80% to 85% as singletons. Specimen: peripheral blood. These receptors originate from a woman aged 55-75 years with acute or convalescent COVID-19.

The rearrangement uses TRBV6-4 and TRBJ2-1; D is possibly TRBD1 (5 bases). Trimming shortened V by 6 bases and J by 4 bases, and 13 bases separated the two germline ends. Per the germline V gene, CDR1 is MRHNA and CDR2 is SNTAGT. CDR3 length equals 14 residues. For the CDR3, the DNA is TGTGCCAGCAGACCTCATCAGGGATACAATGAGCAGTTCTTC. Protein: CASRPHQGYNEQFF.

The genes are TRBV5-6 and TRBJ2-3; a weak D match, TRBD2 (6 bases). Per the germline V gene, CDR1 is SGHDT and CDR2 is YYEEEE. V dropped 0 bases and J dropped 10 bases, with 9 bases sitting between them. The CDR3 is 12 residues long. CDR3 nucleotide sequence: TGTGCCAGCAGCTTGGGCAGGGAGGCGCAGTATTTT. This translates into CASSLGREAQYF.

The J gene is TRBJ1-4, the V gene TRBV7-9; 7 bases agree with TRBD1. Germline CDR1 SEHNR, CDR2 FQNEAQ (reference sequence). Unmatched junction bases numbered 8, after V lost 1 base and J lost 0 bases. The CDR3 spans 18 residues. The CDR3 reads CASSLVKGAQSTNEKLFF. DNA for the CDR3: TGTGCCAGCAGCTTAGTCAAGGGGGCCCAATCAACTAATGAAAAACTGTTTTTT.

J is TRBJ1-4 and V is TRBV5-6; D call uncertain. V lost 3 bases and J lost 4, with 4 bases in between. CDR3 length: 12 amino acids. The germline V gene encodes CDR1 SGHDT and CDR2 YYEEEE. The CDR3 is CASSSGNEKLFF. CDR3 DNA: TGTGCCAGCAGCTCCGGTAATGAAAAACTGTTTTTT.

The rearrangement uses TRBV21-1 and TRBJ1-5. TRBV21-1 is tagged as a pseudogene. This CDR3 contains 11 residues. The DNA of the CDR3 is TGTGCCGGCGGGAGCAATCAGCCCCAGCATTTT. Protein: CAGGSNQPQHF.

The chain employs TRBV6-1 and TRBJ1-2, with 9 positions matching TRBD1. This CDR3 spans 14 amino acids. J lost 2 bases, V lost 7 bases, and 5 bases had no gene match. CDR1 MNHNS and CDR2 SASEGT come from the germline V gene. The CDR3 bases are TGTGCCAGCAAATACGGACAGGGGAACTATGGCTACACCTTC. It specifies CASKYGQGNYGYTF.

The count of this clone is one. The chain joins TRBV29-1 to TRBJ1-1; 10 nucleotides line up with TRBD1. Looked up from germline, CDR1 is SQVTM and CDR2 is ANQGSEA. This CDR3 region has 13 residues. V lost 6 bases and J lost 2; bases outside the gene matches: 3. This chain's CDR3 is CSVRTGGNTEAFF. DNA of the CDR3: TGCAGCGTGCGGACAGGGGGTAACACTGAAGCTTTCTTT.

The chain uses TRBV20-1 and TRBJ2-3; possibly TRBD2 for D (6 bases). Trimming took 5 bases from V and 5 from J, leaving 8 bases between them. The CDR3 contains 11 residues. CDR1 DFQATT and CDR2 SNEGSKA come from the germline V gene (reference sequence). The CDR3 loop reads CSAGTLDTQYF. As DNA, the CDR3 is TGCAGTGCTGGGACTTTAGATACGCAGTATTTT.

This chain links TRBV21-1 with TRBJ2-6; TRBD1, the table's D call, lacks a check against the DNA. TRBV21-1 is a pseudogene. The CDR3 length is 17 residues. The CDR3 protein is CASSRQVVISGANVLTF. For the CDR3, the DNA is TGTGCCAGCAGCAGACAGGTTGTAATCTCTGGGGCCAACGTCCTGACTTTC.

The chain employs TRBV5-4 and TRBJ1-2; D not certain. The CDR3 covers 15 residues. Trimming cost V 0 bases and J 0 bases, with 9 bases left between them. CDR1 is SGHNT, CDR2 YYREEE, per germline (reference sequence). The DNA of the CDR3 is TGTGCCAGCAGCTTGGCCAGAACATCTAACTATGGCTACACCTTC. Encoded protein: CASSLARTSNYGYTF.

The chain couples TRBV10-3 to TRBJ1-1; TRBD1 matches 12 bases. This CDR3 contains 17 residues. V shed 10 bases, J shed 3 bases, and the junction held 15 bases outside the gene matches. Germline lookup yields CDR1 ENHRY and CDR2 SYGVKD. The CDR3 region is CATADGTGGLGYTEAFF. The CDR3 DNA reads as TGTGCCACCGCAGACGGGACAGGGGGCTTAGGTTACACTGAAGCTTTCTTT.

The chain links TRBV5-1 to TRBJ2-3, with 7 positions matching TRBD1. V was clipped by 0 bases and J by 2 bases; unmatched bases: 3. In germline, CDR1 is SGHRS, CDR2 YFSETQ. The CDR3 has 15 amino acids. The CDR3 loop is CASSLGGQNTDTQYF. In nucleotides, the CDR3 is TGCGCCAGCAGCTTGGGGGGACAGAACACAGATACGCAGTATTTT.

This clone has more than one count but fewer than ten. This chain links TRBV11-3 with TRBJ1-6, with 8 bases identical to TRBD1. The CDR3 is 14 residues long. Germline CDR1 is SGHNT and CDR2 is YENEEA. Germline trimming cut 4 bases from V and 5 bases from J; bases unmatched to any gene: 1. The CDR3 bases are TGTGCCAGCAGCTCGGGACAGGATAATTCACCCCTCCACTTT. Translated: CASSSGQDNSPLHF.

The V and J genes are TRBV11-2 and TRBJ2-5; 8 nucleotides agree with TRBD2. Per the germline V gene, CDR1 is SGHAT and CDR2 is FQNNGV. The trim removed 5 bases at V and 0 bases at J, leaving 5 bases unmatched. This CDR3 has 15 amino acids. CDR3 DNA sequence: TGTGCCAGCAGCCCCCAGCGGGGGTACCAAGAGACCCAGTACTTC. Translating it yields CASSPQRGYQETQYF.

CDR3 DNA: TGTGCCAGTAGTATAGTCCAGGACAGGGGGGCCTATGGCTACACCTTC. This encodes CASSIVQDRGAYGYTF. The chain employs TRBV19 and TRBJ1-2, with 10 bases lining up with TRBD1. The CDR3 extends over 16 amino acids. V lost 1 base to trimming and J lost 4 bases; unmatched junction nucleotides: 6. CDR1 is LNHDA, CDR2 SQIVND, per germline (reference sequence).

The CDR3 DNA sequence: TGTGCCAGCTTGGGACCGGGACAGTCATCGAGCTACACCTTC. Residues: CASLGPGQSSSYTF. The rearrangement joins TRBV3-1 (or the pseudogene TRBV3-2) to TRBJ1-2, with 7 bases fitting TRBD1. CDR3 length: 14 residues. Trimming at V came to 8 bases and at J to 9 bases, leaving 15 bases not matched to a gene. Germline CDR1 reads LGHDT; CDR2 reads YNNKEL (reference sequence).

The sample holds one count of this clone. This sequence joins TRBV6-1 and TRBJ1-5; TRBD1 aligns across 8 bases. CDR3 length: 18 residues. CDR1 is MNHNS, CDR2 SASEGT, per germline. Trimming at V came to 1 base and at J to 7 bases, leaving 15 bases not matched to a gene. CDR3 sequence (DNA): TGTGCCAGCAGTGAAGGACCCCAGGGGGCAGGGTCAAGCCAGCCCCAGCATTTT. Residues: CASSEGPQGAGSSQPQHF.

This clone was recorded a few times. This chain links TRBV5-1 with TRBJ2-6; D possibly corresponds to TRBD2 (6 bases). The CDR3 is 16 amino acids. V lost 3 bases and J lost 0, with 10 bases in between. Germline V CDR1 and CDR2: SGHRS, YFSETQ. The CDR3: CASSSGGASGANVLTF. CDR3 bases: TGCGCCAGCAGCTCTGGAGGGGCCTCTGGGGCCAACGTCCTGACTTTC. The variable domain in full, with the rest retrieved from reference TRBV5-1 and TRBJ2-6, is KAGVTQTPRYLIKTRGQQVTLSCSPISGHRSVSWYQQTPGQGLQFLFEYFSETQRNKGNFPGRFSGRQFSNSRSEMNVSTLELGDSALYLCASSSGGASGANVLTFGAGSRLTVL.

This clone was seen a handful of times. The chain carries TRBV6-1 and TRBJ1-5; a weak D match, TRBD1 (6 bases). Germline lookup yields CDR1 MNHNS and CDR2 SASEGT. With 4 bases removed from V and 2 bases from J, the gap between germline ends came to 15 bases. The CDR3 runs to 16 residues. CDR3 nucleotide sequence: TGTGCCAGCAGTGTACGATTACAGGGTGGCAATCAGCCCCAGCATTTT. It specifies CASSVRLQGGNQPQHF.

The chain couples TRBV30 to TRBJ1-5; no definite D call. The germline gives CDR1 GTSNPN, CDR2 SVGIG (reference sequence). Trimming left V 3 bases short and J 1 base short, with 7 bases between. The CDR3 is 13 amino acids. In DNA, the CDR3 is TGTGCCTGGAGACTACGGAGCAATCAGCCCCAGCATTTT. It codes for CAWRLRSNQPQHF.

This clone was seen just once. The chain employs TRBV19 and TRBJ2-5; 9 bases are shared with TRBD2. Trimming at V came to 6 bases and at J to 4 bases, leaving 9 bases not matched to a gene. Germline assignment: CDR1 LNHDA and CDR2 SQIVND (reference sequence). This CDR3 spans 15 amino acids. CDR3 in amino acids: CASSPGTSTRETQYF. As DNA, the CDR3 is TGTGCCAGTAGCCCAGGGACTAGCACGCGAGAGACCCAGTACTTC.

V gene TRBV27 combines with J gene TRBJ2-7; weak D call: TRBD2 (6 bases). The CDR3 is 14 residues long. The V gene lost 3 bases and the J gene lost 1 base, with 10 bases spanning the gap. The V gene's germline CDR1 is MNHEY and CDR2 SMNVEV (reference sequence). The CDR3 DNA follows: TGTGCCAGCAGTTTTAGCGGCCCATCCTACGAGCAGTACTTC. Its protein is CASSFSGPSYEQYF.

This clone appeared a single time. The rearrangement links TRBV7-2 to TRBJ1-1; 7 positions match TRBD1. V shed 2 bases, J shed 10 bases, and the junction held 7 bases outside the gene matches. Germline V gives CDR1 SGHTA, CDR2 FQGNSA. The CDR3 contains 13 residues. The CDR3 nucleotides read TGTGCCAGCAGCTTATCGGGACAGATGGGAGCTTTCTTT. This encodes CASSLSGQMGAFF.